Each of the 22 T cell receptor beta chains below was sequenced from the same sample in a study of Ad26.COV2.S vaccination and SARS-CoV-2 variants. Sequencing used immunoSEQ multiplex PCR; TCRdb keeps in-frame clones, though not all of them. There are 300,000 to 400,000 clones in the sample; roughly 88% occur only once, and roughly 6% lies in the top ten. Treatment described: around 19 received Ad26.COV2.S at low or high dose, single or two shots; several received placebo; per-sample allocation not given. Collection of samples fell on day 63 after the first vaccine or placebo injection. The sample consisted of peripheral blood, taken in a trial of Ad26.COV2.S vaccine versus placebo. These receptor sequences come from a person between 18 and 65 years old who received the Ad26.COV2.S COVID-19 vaccine or a placebo.

This clone has a handful of counts. The chain is built from TRBV10-1 and TRBJ1-1, with D unresolved. V was trimmed by 11 bases and J by 7 bases, leaving 11 bases between them. The V gene's germline CDR1 is WNHNN and CDR2 SYGVQD (reference sequence). CDR3 length equals 10 residues. This chain's CDR3 is CAPNEGEAFF. CDR3 in DNA: TGCGCCCCCAACGAAGGTGAAGCTTTCTTT.

J is TRBJ2-7 and V is TRBV28, with 7 bases that match TRBD1. The germline gives CDR1 MDHEN, CDR2 SYDVKM. Trimming removed 4 bases from V and 6 bases from J; junction bases left unmatched: 6. The CDR3 is made up of 13 amino acids. The CDR3 DNA reads TGTGCCAGCAGTTCCTCCAACAGGGGCGAGCAGTACGTC. Translation gives CASSSSNRGEQYV.

The chain uses TRBV2 and TRBJ2-1; 8 bases line up with TRBD2. The J segment lost 1 base and the V segment lost 8 bases, leaving 7 bases of the junction unmatched. There are 15 residues in the CDR3. The germline CDR1 and CDR2 sequences are SNHLY and FYNNEI. For the CDR3, the DNA is TGTGCCAGCGGAGAGATAGCGGGGTCCTACAATGAGCAGTTCTTC. Residues: CASGEIAGSYNEQFF.

This rearrangement joins TRBV19 to TRBJ2-2, with D possibly TRBD1 on 6 matching bases. The CDR3 consists of 13 residues. Germline-derived CDR1 and CDR2 are LNHDA and SQIVND (reference sequence). The V gene lost 3 bases and the J gene lost 6 bases, with 8 bases spanning the gap. This CDR3 reads CASSIEGAGELFF. The CDR3 DNA is TGTGCCAGTAGTATTGAGGGGGCCGGGGAGCTGTTTTTT.

The rearrangement joins TRBV9 to TRBJ1-6; D remains unclear. V lost 3 bases, J lost 7 bases, and 17 bases lay in between. Germline V gene sequence: CDR1 SGDLS, CDR2 YYNGEE. There are 16 residues in the CDR3. The CDR3 coding sequence is TGTGCCAGCAGCGGCAAAACCGGGGTGGGGAATTCACCCCTCCACTTT. This translates into CASSGKTGVGNSPLHF. The full variable domain, rest sourced from reference TRBV9 and TRBJ1-6, is DSGVTQTPKHLITATGQRVTLRCSPRSGDLSVYWYQQSLDQGLQFLIQYYNGEERAKGNILERFSAQQFPDLHSELNLSSLELGDSALYFCASSGKTGVGNSPLHFGNGTRLTVT.

The chain is built from TRBV5-1 and TRBJ1-2, with TRBD1 matching over 7 bases. The CDR3 has 14 amino acids. J lost 4 bases, V lost 0 bases, and 3 bases had no gene match. The germline V gene encodes CDR1 SGHRS and CDR2 YFSETQ. CDR3 nucleotides: TGCGCCAGCAGCTTGGGACAGGGCCTCTATGGCTACACCTTC. Translating it yields CASSLGQGLYGYTF.

The chain combines TRBV5-6 with TRBJ2-7; TRBD2 aligns across 9 bases. Trimming cost V 6 bases and J 7 bases; bases outside gene matches: 11. The germline gives CDR1 SGHDT, CDR2 YYEEEE. The CDR3 totals 14 residues. CDR3 bases: TGTGCCAGCAACCATGCTAGCGGGACCAGGGAGCAGTACGTC. It specifies CASNHASGTREQYV.

The chain links TRBV7-2 to TRBJ1-2, with 7 bases fitting TRBD1. V lost 1 base to trimming and J lost 7 bases; unmatched junction nucleotides: 6. Germline V lookup: CDR1 SGHTA, CDR2 FQGNSA. The CDR3 totals 14 residues. CDR3 sequence: CASSLGTGLFGYTF. CDR3 DNA: TGTGCCAGCAGCTTAGGGACAGGCCTGTTTGGCTACACCTTC.

The J gene is TRBJ2-7, the V gene TRBV6-5; D ambiguous. V gave up 6 bases and J gave up 0 bases, with 15 bases separating them. The V gene's germline CDR1 is MNHEY and CDR2 SVGAGI. The CDR3 contains 15 residues. CDR3 residues: CASSPEMTGSYEQYF. CDR3 nucleotides: TGTGCCAGCAGCCCGGAGATGACGGGCTCCTACGAGCAGTACTTC.

The chain couples TRBV27 to TRBJ1-3; 10 bases align to TRBD1. The CDR3 is 15 amino acids. The V segment lost 5 bases and the J segment 3 bases; nucleotides outside the gene matches: 4. Germline CDR1 reads MNHEY; CDR2 reads SMNVEV (reference sequence). The CDR3 loop is CASSPGQGNGNTIYF. The CDR3 nucleotides read TGTGCCAGCAGTCCGGGACAGGGGAATGGAAACACCATATATTTT.

The rearrangement links TRBV18 to TRBJ2-7; 7 bases are a match to TRBD1. This CDR3 is 16 amino acids long. CDR1 and CDR2 (germline): KGHSH, LQKENI. Trimming at V came to 0 bases and at J to 1 base, leaving 6 bases not matched to a gene. The CDR3 DNA follows: TGTGCCAGCTCACCACCGGGTGGACAGGTTTCCTACGAGCAGTACTTC. It translates to CASSPPGGQVSYEQYF.

J is TRBJ2-1 and V is TRBV4-1; 14 nucleotides align to TRBD2. The V and J ends lost 2 bases and 6 bases, in that order; junction bases with no gene match: 9. The CDR3 extends over 18 amino acids. CDR1 and CDR2 from the germline V gene are MGHRA and YSYEKL. The CDR3, as DNA: TGCGCCAGCAGCCAAATAGGGACTAGCGGGGGTGTCGGCAATGAGCAGTTCTTC. It is translated as CASSQIGTSGGVGNEQFF.

J is TRBJ1-2 and V is TRBV6-6; TRBD1 agrees at 9 bases. V lost 5 bases and J lost 3; bases outside the gene matches: 16. Germline loops: CDR1 MNHNY, CDR2 SVGAGI (reference sequence). The CDR3 is 18 amino acids. CDR3 in amino acids: CASSRYPKARQGDYGYTF. CDR3 DNA sequence: TGTGCCAGCAGTCGCTATCCGAAAGCAAGACAGGGGGACTATGGCTACACCTTC.

The chain is built from TRBV4-3 and TRBJ2-1; D unresolved. The CDR3 is 13 residues long. CDR1 and CDR2 (germline): LGHNA, YSLEER. V was clipped by 0 bases and J by 6 bases, with 6 bases between them. The CDR3 region is CASSQDPANEQFF. The CDR3 region has the DNA TGCGCCAGCAGCCAAGATCCGGCCAATGAGCAGTTCTTC.

The chain links TRBV11-2 to TRBJ1-1, with D tentatively TRBD1 (6 bases). Trimming took off 2 bases at V and 0 bases at J, with 7 bases between the two ends. Germline lookup yields CDR1 SGHAT and CDR2 FQNNGV. CDR3 length: 14 residues. The CDR3 spells CASSLWGLNTEAFF. The CDR3 coding sequence is TGTGCCAGCAGCTTATGGGGGCTGAACACTGAAGCTTTCTTT.

The count of this clone is one. J is TRBJ1-1 and V is TRBV25-1; D is uncertain. Germline-derived CDR1 and CDR2 are MGHDK and SYGVNS. The CDR3 sequence is 14 residues long. V was clipped by 2 bases and J by 8 bases, with 15 bases between them. The CDR3 sequence is CASSELGELLEAFF. The CDR3 coding sequence is TGTGCCAGCAGTGAACTTGGGGAGCTGCTGGAAGCTTTCTTT.

A single count supports this clone. This chain's CDR3 is CASSGGGYYGYTF. The CDR3 bases are TGTGCCAGCAGCGGGGGCGGTTACTATGGCTACACCTTC. The genes are TRBV9 and TRBJ1-2; a weak D match, TRBD1 (5 bases). Germline loops: CDR1 SGDLS, CDR2 YYNGEE. This CDR3 spans 13 amino acids. Trimming shortened V by 3 bases and J by 3 bases, and 9 bases separated the two germline ends.

The DNA of the CDR3 is TGTGCCAGCAGCCCCCACCCCCCTGACGTCAGGGAGTGGTATGGCTACACCTTC. Amino acids: CASSPHPPDVREWYGYTF. The chain carries TRBV11-2 and TRBJ1-2; D perhaps matches TRBD1 (5 bases). CDR1 is SGHAT and CDR2 is FQNNGV in the germline V gene. This CDR3 comprises 18 residues. Trimming cost V 5 bases and J 5 bases, with 27 bases left between them.

The chain uses TRBV27 and TRBJ1-2; 8 bases map to TRBD1. V shed 4 bases and J 4 bases; nucleotides not matched to a gene: 5. Germline V CDR1 and CDR2: MNHEY, SMNVEV (reference sequence). The CDR3 is 14 residues long. The CDR3 loop reads CASSSQGGGYGYTF. CDR3 nucleotides: TGTGCCAGCAGTTCACAGGGGGGTGGCTATGGCTACACCTTC.

The chain joins TRBV18 to TRBJ2-5; D is undetermined. Trimming left V 2 bases short and J 4 bases short, with 8 bases between. This CDR3 contains 13 residues. The germline V gene encodes CDR1 KGHSH and CDR2 LQKENI. Here the CDR3 reads CASSPGQPETQYF. The CDR3, as DNA: TGTGCCAGCTCACCAGGGCAGCCAGAGACCCAGTACTTC.

The J gene is TRBJ1-1, the V gene TRBV18; D remains ambiguous. Germline V gene data show CDR1 as KGHSH and CDR2 as LQKENI. Trimming removed 2 bases at V and 2 bases at J, with 12 bases between. The CDR3 covers 15 residues. CDR3 loop: CASSPVGAANTEAFF. In nucleotides, the CDR3 is TGTGCCAGCTCACCAGTGGGAGCAGCTAACACTGAAGCTTTCTTT.

The gene calls are TRBV19 and TRBJ1-1; 9 bases are shared with TRBD1. CDR3 length: 16 amino acids. Per germline, CDR1 LNHDA and CDR2 SQIVND (reference sequence). The V segment lost 6 bases and the J segment 6 bases; nucleotides outside the gene matches: 14. The CDR3 DNA sequence: TGTGCCAGTAGCCCCTCTTTCCGGGACAGGGCTCCTGAAGCTTTCTTT. Translation gives CASSPSFRDRAPEAFF.